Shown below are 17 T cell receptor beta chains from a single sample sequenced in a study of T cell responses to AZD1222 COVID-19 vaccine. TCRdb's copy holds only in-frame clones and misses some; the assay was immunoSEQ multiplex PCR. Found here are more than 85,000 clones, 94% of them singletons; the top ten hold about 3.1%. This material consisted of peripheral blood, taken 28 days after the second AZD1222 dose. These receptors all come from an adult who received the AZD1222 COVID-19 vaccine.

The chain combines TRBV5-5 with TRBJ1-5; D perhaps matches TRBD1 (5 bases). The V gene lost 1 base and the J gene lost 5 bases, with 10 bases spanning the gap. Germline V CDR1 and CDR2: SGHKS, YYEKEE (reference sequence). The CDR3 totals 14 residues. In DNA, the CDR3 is TGTGCCAGCAGCTTGACCCCGGGGGATCAGCCCCAGCATTTT. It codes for CASSLTPGDQPQHF.

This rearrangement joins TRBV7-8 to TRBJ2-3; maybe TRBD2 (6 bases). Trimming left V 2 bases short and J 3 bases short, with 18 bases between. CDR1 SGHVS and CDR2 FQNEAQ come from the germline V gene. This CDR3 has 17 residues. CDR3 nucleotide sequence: TGTGCCAGCAGCTTACTCCCAGGGCGGGGTGGGACAGATACGCAGTATTTT. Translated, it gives CASSLLPGRGGTDTQYF.

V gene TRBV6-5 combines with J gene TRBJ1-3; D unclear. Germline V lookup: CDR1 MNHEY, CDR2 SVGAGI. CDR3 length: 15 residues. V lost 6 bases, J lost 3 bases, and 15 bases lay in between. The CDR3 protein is CASRPGPYLGNTIYF. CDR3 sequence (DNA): TGTGCCAGCAGGCCCGGACCATATCTTGGAAACACCATATATTTT.

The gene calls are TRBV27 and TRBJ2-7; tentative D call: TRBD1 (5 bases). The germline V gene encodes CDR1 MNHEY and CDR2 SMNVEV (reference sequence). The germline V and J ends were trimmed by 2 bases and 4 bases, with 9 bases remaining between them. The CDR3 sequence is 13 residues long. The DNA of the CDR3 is TGTGCCAGCAGTTTAGGGGCACCGTACGAGCAGTACTTC. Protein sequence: CASSLGAPYEQYF.

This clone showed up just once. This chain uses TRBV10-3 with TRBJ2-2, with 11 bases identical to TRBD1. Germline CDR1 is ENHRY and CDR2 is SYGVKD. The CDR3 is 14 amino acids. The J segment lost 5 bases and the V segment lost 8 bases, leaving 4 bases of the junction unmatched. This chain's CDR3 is CAIGTGGRTGELFF. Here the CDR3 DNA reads TGTGCCATCGGGACAGGGGGAAGGACCGGGGAGCTGTTTTTT.

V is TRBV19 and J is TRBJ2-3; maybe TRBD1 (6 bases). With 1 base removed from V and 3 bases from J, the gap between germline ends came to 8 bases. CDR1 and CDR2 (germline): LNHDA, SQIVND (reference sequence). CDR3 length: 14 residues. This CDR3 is CASSIGGQTDTQYF. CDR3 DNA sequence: TGTGCCAGTAGTATAGGAGGACAGACAGATACGCAGTATTTT.

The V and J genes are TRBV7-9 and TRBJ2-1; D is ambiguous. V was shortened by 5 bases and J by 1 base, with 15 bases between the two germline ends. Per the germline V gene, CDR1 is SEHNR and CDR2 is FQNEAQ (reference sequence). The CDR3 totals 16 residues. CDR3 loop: CASSGPSLESYNEQFF. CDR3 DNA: TGTGCCAGCAGCGGGCCCAGTTTAGAATCCTACAATGAGCAGTTCTTC.

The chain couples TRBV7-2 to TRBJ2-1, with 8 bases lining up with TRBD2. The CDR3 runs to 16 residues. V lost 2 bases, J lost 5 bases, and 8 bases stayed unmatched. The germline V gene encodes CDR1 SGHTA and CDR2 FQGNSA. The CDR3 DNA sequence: TGTGCCAGCAGCTTATCGGACGGGAGGGCCAACAATGAGCAGTTCTTC. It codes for CASSLSDGRANNEQFF.

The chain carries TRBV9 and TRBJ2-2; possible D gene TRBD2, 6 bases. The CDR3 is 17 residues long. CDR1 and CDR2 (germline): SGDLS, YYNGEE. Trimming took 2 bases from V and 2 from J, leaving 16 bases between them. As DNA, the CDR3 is TGTGCCAGCAGCGTCCGGGGTTCGGGACTCAACACCGGGGAGCTGTTTTTT. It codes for CASSVRGSGLNTGELFF.

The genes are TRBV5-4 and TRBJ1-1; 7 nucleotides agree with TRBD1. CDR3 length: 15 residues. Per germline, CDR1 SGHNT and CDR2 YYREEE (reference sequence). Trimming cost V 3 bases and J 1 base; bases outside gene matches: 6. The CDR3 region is CASSYGQAPNTEAFF. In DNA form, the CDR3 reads TGTGCCAGCAGCTACGGACAGGCACCGAACACTGAAGCTTTCTTT.

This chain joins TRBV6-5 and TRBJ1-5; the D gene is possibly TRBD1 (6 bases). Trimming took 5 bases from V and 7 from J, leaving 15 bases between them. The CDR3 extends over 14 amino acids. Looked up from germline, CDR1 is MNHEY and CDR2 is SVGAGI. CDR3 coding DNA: TGTGCCAGCAGTCAAAACAGGGTCGGGCAGCCCCAGCATTTT. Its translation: CASSQNRVGQPQHF.

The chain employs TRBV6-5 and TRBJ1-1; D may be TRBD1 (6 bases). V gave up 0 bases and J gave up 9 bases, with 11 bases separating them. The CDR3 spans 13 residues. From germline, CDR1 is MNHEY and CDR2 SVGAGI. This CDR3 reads CASSYSRQEKAFF. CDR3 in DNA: TGTGCCAGCAGTTACTCGAGACAGGAGAAAGCTTTCTTT.

The CDR3 coding sequence is TGTGCCAGCAGCTTAGGAGGTTCAGCTACATCCTACGAGCAGTACTTC. This codes for CASSLGGSATSYEQYF. J is TRBJ2-7 and V is TRBV7-6; no clear D. Germline lookup yields CDR1 SGHVS and CDR2 FNYEAQ. The CDR3 spans 16 residues. Deletions cut 1 base from V and 1 base from J, with 14 bases between.

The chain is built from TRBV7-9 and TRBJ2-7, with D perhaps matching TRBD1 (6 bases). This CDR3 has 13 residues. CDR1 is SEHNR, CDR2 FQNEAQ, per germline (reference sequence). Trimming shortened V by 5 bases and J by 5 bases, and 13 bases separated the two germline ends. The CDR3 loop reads CASSHTGIHEQYF. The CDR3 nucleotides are TGTGCCAGCAGCCACACAGGGATCCACGAGCAGTACTTC. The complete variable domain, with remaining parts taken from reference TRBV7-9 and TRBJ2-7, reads DTGVSQNPRHKITKRGQNVTFRCDPISEHNRLYWYRQTLGQGPEFLTYFQNEAQLEKSRLLSDRFSAERPKGSFSTLEIQRTEQGDSAMYLCASSHTGIHEQYFGPGTRLTVT.

This CDR3 is CASSIVSGRYMNTEAFF. CDR3 DNA: TGTGCCAGTAGTATAGTGTCCGGCAGATACATGAACACTGAAGCTTTCTTT. J is TRBJ1-1 and V is TRBV19; D is unclear. Germline V gene sequence: CDR1 LNHDA, CDR2 SQIVND (reference sequence). The CDR3 has 17 amino acids. The V end lost 1 base, the J end lost 0 bases, and 15 bases lay between the germline ends.

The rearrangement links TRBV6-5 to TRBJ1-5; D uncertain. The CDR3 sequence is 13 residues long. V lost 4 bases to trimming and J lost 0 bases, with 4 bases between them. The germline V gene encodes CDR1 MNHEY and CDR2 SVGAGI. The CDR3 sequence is CASSFYSNQPQHF. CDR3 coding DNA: TGTGCCAGCAGTTTTTATAGCAATCAGCCCCAGCATTTT.

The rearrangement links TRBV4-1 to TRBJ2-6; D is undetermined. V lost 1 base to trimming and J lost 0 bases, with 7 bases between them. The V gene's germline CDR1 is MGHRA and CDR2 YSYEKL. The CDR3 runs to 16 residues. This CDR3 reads CASSQALSSGANVLTF. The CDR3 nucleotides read TGCGCCAGCAGCCAAGCTCTGTCCTCTGGGGCCAACGTCCTGACTTTC.